These T cell receptor beta chains were read from a single sample in a study of a mutant IDH1 vaccine in newly diagnosed glioma. Only in-frame clones appear in the TCRdb table, and some are missing; sequencing was by immunoSEQ multiplex PCR. Of some 130,000 clones listed, roughly 77% are singletons. These receptors lack a known antigen. The sequenced sample was PBMCs, obtained from a glioma patient whose treatment included an IDH1 peptide vaccine. Receptors originate from a man aged 40-49 years with glioma. Both conserved end residues are part of each CDR3. The D gene is left open where the match is weak. The listing skips clone size in some rows; elsewhere it reads once, few, many or a size class.

j_call v_call cdr3_length d_call clone_size cdr3_nt cdr3_aa
TRBJ2-3 TRBV5-1 13 NA NA TGCGCCAGCAGCTTGAAAGGCACAGATACGCAGTATTTT CASSLKGTDTQYF
TRBJ2-5 TRBV6-5 14 NA NA TGTGCCAGCAGATCCCCGGCGTACCAAGAGACCCAGTACTTC CASRSPAYQETQYF
TRBJ2-1 TRBV4-3 13 NA NA TGCGCCAGCAGCCAAGATATCTATAGTGAGCAGTTCTTC CASSQDIYSEQFF
TRBJ1-2 TRBV18 13 NA few TGTGCCAGCTCACCACCAGGCGACTATGGCTACACCTTC CASSPPGDYGYTF
TRBJ1-3 TRBV19 15 NA few TGTGCCAGTAGGATGGACCGAAGCTCTGGAAACACCATATATTTT CASRMDRSSGNTIYF
TRBJ2-2 TRBV5-4 15 NA once TGTGCCAGCAGCTTGGGGGCCCGTAGGACCGGGGAGCTGTTTTTT CASSLGARRTGELFF
TRBJ1-1 TRBV18 16 TRBD1 NA TGTGCCAGCTCACCGACGATAGGACAGGGGACCGCTGAAGCTTTCTTT CASSPTIGQGTAEAFF
TRBJ1-2 TRBV21-1 15 NA NA TGTGCCAGCAGACCATTAAGGGCTCCCCCCTATGGCTACACCTTC CASRPLRAPPYGYTF
TRBJ1-1 TRBV19 13 NA few TGTGCCAGTAGTATGGGGGGGGCCACTGAAGCTTTCTTT CASSMGGATEAFF
TRBJ1-4 TRBV4-3 13 NA NA TGCGCCAGCAGCCAAGAATGGGACGAAAAACTGTTTTTT CASSQEWDEKLFF
TRBJ1-2 TRBV9 13 NA NA TGTGCCAGCAGCGTAGAACAGGGTAATGGCTACACCTTC CASSVEQGNGYTF
TRBJ1-2 TRBV14 14 NA once TGTGCCAGCAGCCATCAGGGAGCTAACTATGGCTACACCTTC CASSHQGANYGYTF
TRBJ2-1 TRBV7-2 15 TRBD2 few TGTGCCAGCAGCTTTAGCGGGGGGGCCTTATACGAGCAGTTCTTC CASSFSGGALYEQFF
TRBJ1-1 TRBV28 14 NA NA TGTGCCAGCAGTTTACCGATCATGAACACTGAAGCTTTCTTT CASSLPIMNTEAFF
TRBJ2-2 TRBV28 17 TRBD2 NA TGTGCCAGCAGCCGAATCGGACTAGCGGGAGACTCCGGGGAGCTGTTTTTT CASSRIGLAGDSGELFF
TRBJ1-1 TRBV5-1 15 NA few TGCGCCAGCAGCTTGGAAGAAGGGGGAAGGACTGAAGCTTTCTTT CASSLEEGGRTEAFF
TRBJ2-1 TRBV10-3 16 TRBD2 NA TGTGCCATCAGTGGGGGACTAAGCCGATCCTACAATGAGCAGTTCTTC CAISGGLSRSYNEQFF
TRBJ2-5 TRBV29-1 10 NA once TGCAGCGTTGATCGGGGGACCCAGTACTTC CSVDRGTQYF
TRBJ1-1 TRBV6-5 14 TRBD1 NA TGTGCCAGCAGTCCTCGACAGGGGAGGACTGAAGCTTTCTTT CASSPRQGRTEAFF
TRBJ2-6 TRBV7-9 18 NA NA TGTGCCAGCACTCCAGGGGGGGCAGGACACTCTGGGGCCAACGTCCTGACTTTC CASTPGGAGHSGANVLTF